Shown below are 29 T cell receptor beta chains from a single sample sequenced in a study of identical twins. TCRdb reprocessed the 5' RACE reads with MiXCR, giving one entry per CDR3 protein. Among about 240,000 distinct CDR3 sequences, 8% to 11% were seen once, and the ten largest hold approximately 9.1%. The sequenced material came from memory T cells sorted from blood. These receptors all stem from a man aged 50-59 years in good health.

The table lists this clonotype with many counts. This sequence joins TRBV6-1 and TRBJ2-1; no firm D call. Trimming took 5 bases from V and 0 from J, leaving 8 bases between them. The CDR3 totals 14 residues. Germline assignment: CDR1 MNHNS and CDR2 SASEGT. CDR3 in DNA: TGTGCCAGCAGTAGGGCATCCTCCTACAATGAGCAGTTCTTC. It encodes CASSRASSYNEQFF.

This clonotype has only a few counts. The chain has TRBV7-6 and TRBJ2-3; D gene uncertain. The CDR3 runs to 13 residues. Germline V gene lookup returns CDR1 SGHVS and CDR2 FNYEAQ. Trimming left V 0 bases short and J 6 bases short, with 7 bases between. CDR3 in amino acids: CASSLAVRDTQYF. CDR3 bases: TGTGCCAGCAGCTTAGCGGTTCGGGATACGCAGTATTTT.

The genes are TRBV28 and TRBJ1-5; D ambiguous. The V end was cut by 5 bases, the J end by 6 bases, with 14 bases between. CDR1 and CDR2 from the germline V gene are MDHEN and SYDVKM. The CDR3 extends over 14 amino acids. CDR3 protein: CASSPPARGQPQHF. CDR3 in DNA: TGTGCCAGCAGTCCCCCGGCCCGGGGTCAGCCCCAGCATTTT.

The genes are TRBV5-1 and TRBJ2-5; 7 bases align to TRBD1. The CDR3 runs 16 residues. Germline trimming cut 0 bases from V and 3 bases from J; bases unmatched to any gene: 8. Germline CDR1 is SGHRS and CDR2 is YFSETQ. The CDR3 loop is CASSLAWTGAKETQYF. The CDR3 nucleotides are TGCGCCAGCAGCTTGGCTTGGACAGGAGCCAAAGAGACCCAGTACTTC.

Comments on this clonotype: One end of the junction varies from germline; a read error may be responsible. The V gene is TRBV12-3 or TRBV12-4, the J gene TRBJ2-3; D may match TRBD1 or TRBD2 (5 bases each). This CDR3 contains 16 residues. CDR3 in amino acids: CASSLPRGHATYTQYF. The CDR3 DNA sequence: TGTGCCAGCAGTTTACCCCGGGGCCACGCCACATATACGCAGTATTTT.

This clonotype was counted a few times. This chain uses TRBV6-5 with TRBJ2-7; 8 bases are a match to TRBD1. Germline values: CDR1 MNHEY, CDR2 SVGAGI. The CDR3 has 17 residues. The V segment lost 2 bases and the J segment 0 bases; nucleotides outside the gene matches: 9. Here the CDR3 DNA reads TGTGCCAGCAGTTACGAGGACAGGGTGCCATACTCCTACGAGCAGTACTTC. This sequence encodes CASSYEDRVPYSYEQYF.

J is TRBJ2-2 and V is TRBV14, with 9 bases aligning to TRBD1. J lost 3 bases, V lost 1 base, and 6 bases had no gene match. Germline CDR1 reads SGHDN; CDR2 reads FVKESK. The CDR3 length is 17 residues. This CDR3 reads CASSQGGTGLYTGELFF. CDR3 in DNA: TGTGCCAGCAGCCAAGGCGGGACAGGGCTTTACACCGGGGAGCTGTTTTTT.

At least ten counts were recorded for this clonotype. The CDR3 spells CASSLAPLSGTNYGYTF. CDR3 DNA: TGTGCCAGCAGCTTAGCCCCTTTGTCAGGGACTAACTATGGCTACACCTTC. The chain couples TRBV7-9 to TRBJ1-2, with TRBD1 as a possible D gene (5 bases). The CDR3 loop spans 17 amino acids. Germline lookup yields CDR1 SEHNR and CDR2 FQNEAQ (reference sequence). The germline V and J ends were trimmed by 0 bases and 0 bases, with 14 bases remaining between them.

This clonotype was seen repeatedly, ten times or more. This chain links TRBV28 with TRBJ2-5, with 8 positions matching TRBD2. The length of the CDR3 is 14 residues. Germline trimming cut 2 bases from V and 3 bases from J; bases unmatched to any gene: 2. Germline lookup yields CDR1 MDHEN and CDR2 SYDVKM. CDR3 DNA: TGTGCCAGCAGTTTACCGCGGGGGGAAGAGACCCAGTACTTC. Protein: CASSLPRGEETQYF.

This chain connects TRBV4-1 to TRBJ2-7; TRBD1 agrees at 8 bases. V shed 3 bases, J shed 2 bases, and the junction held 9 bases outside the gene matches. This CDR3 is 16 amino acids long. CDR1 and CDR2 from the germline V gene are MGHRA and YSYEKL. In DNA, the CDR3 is TGCGCCAGCAGCCATTTTTCCCAGGGGGCGGCCTACGAGCAGTACTTC. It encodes CASSHFSQGAAYEQYF.

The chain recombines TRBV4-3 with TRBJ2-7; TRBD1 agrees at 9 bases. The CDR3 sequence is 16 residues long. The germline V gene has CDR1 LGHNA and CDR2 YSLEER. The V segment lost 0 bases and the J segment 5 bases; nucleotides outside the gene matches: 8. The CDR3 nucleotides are TGCGCCAGCAGCCAAGATTGGGACAGGGCGTCCAACGAGCAGTACTTC. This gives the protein CASSQDWDRASNEQYF.

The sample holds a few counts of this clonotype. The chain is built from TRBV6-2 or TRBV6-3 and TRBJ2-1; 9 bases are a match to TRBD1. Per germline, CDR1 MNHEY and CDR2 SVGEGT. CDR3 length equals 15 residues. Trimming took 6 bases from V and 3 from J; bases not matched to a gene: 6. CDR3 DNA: TGTGCCAGCAGGGATGGACAGGGGAACTACAATGAGCAGTTCTTC. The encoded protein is CASRDGQGNYNEQFF.

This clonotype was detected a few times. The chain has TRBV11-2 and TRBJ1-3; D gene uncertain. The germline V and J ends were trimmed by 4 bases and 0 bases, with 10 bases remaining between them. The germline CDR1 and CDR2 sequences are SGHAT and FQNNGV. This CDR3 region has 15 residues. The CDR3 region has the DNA TGTGCCAGCAGCTCAGTCCAAGGCTCTGGAAACACCATATATTTT. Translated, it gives CASSSVQGSGNTIYF.

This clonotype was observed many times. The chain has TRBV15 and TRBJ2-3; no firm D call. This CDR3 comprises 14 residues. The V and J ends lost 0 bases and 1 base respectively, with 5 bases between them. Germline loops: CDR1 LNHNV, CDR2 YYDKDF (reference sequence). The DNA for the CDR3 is TGTGCCACCAGCAGAGATCTTCGCACAGATACGCAGTATTTT. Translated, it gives CATSRDLRTDTQYF. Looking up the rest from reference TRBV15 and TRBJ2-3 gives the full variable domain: DAMVIQNPRYQVTQFGKPVTLSCSQTLNHNVMYWYQQKSSQAPKLLFHYYDKDFNNEADTPDNFQSRRPNTSFCFLDIRSPGLGDTAMYLCATSRDLRTDTQYFGPGTRLTVL.

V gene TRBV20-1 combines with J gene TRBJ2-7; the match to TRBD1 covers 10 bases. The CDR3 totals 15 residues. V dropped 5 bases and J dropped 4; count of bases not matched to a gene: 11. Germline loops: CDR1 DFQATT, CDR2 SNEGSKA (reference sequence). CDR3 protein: CSAGTRQGAGYEQYF. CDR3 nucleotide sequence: TGCAGTGCTGGGACACGACAGGGGGCTGGATACGAGCAGTACTTC.

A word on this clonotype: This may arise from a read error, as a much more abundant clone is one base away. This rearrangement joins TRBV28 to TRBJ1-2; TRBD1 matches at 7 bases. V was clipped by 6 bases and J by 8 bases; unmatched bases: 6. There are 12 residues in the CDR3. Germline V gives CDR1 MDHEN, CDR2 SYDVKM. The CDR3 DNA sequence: TGTGCCAGCAGGTTTCCAGGGGGAGGCTACACCTTC. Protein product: CASRFPGGGYTF.

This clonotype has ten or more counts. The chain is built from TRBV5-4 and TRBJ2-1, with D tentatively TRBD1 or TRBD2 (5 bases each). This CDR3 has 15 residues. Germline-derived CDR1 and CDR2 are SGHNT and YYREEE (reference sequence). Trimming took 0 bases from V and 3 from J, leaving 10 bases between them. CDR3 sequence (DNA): TGTGCCAGCAGCTTGGCCAGCGGACACTACAATGAGCAGTTCTTC. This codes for CASSLASGHYNEQFF. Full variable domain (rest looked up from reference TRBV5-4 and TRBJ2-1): ETGVTQSPTHLIKTRGQQVTLRCSSQSGHNTVSWYQQALGQGPQFIFQYYREEENGRGNFPPRFSGLQFPNYSSELNVNALELDDSALYLCASSLASGHYNEQFFGPGTRLTVL.

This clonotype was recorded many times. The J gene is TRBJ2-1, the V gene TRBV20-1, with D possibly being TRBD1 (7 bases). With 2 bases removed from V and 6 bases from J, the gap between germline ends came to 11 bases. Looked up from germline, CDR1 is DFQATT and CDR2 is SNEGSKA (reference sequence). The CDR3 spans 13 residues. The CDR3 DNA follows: TGCAGTGCTAGACGCGGGACAGTCAATGAGCAGTTCTTC. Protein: CSARRGTVNEQFF.

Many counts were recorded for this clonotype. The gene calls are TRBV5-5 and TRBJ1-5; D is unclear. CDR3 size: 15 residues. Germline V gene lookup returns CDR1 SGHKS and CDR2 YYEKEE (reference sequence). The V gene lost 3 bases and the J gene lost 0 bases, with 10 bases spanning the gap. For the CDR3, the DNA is TGTGCCAGCAGCTCCGGACTCGTTAGCAATCAGCCCCAGCATTTT. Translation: CASSSGLVSNQPQHF.

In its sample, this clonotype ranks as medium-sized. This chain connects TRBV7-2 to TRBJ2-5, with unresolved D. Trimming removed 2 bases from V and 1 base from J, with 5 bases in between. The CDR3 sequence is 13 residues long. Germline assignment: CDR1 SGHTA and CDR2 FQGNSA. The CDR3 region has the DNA TGTGCCAGCAGCTTACAGGTCCAAGAGACCCAGTACTTC. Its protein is CASSLQVQETQYF.

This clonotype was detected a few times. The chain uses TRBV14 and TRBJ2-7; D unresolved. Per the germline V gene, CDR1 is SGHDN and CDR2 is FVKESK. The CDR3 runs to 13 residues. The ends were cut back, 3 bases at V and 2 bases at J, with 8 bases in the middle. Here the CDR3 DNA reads TGTGCCAGCAGCCACTCGCTAACCTACGAGCAGTACTTC. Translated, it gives CASSHSLTYEQYF.

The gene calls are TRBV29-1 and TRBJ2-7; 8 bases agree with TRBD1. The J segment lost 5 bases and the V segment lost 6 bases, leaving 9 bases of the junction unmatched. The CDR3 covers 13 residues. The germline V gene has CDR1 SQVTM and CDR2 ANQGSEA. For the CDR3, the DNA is TGCAGCGTGAGGAAGACAGGGGCCAACGAGCAGTACTTC. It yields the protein CSVRKTGANEQYF.

The CDR3: CASSSTREANYGYTF. The CDR3 nucleotides are TGTGCCAGCTCATCCACACGGGAAGCTAACTATGGCTACACCTTC. The chain recombines TRBV2 with TRBJ1-2; the D is unclear. V was shortened by 8 bases and J by 0 bases, with 16 bases between the two germline ends. This CDR3 region has 15 residues. The germline V gene encodes CDR1 SNHLY and CDR2 FYNNEI.

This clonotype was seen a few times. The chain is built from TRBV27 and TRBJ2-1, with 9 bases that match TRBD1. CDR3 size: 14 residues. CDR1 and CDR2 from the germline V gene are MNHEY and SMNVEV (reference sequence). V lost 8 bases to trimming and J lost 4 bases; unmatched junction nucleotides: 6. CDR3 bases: TGTGCCAGCTCCCCTGGGACAGGGTACAATGAGCAGTTCTTC. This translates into CASSPGTGYNEQFF.

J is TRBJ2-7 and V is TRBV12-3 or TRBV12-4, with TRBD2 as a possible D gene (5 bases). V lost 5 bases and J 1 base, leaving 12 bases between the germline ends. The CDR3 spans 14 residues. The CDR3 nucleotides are TGTGCCAGCAGTACCCTAAGCGGTTCCTACGAGCAGTACTTC. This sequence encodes CASSTLSGSYEQYF.

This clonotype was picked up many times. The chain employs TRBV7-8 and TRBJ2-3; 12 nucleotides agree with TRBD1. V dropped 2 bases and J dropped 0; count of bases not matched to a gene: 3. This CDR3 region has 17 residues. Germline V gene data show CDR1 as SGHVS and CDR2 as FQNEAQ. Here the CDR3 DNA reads TGTGCCAGCAGCTTACCGGGACAGGGGGCTAGCACAGATACGCAGTATTTT. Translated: CASSLPGQGASTDTQYF.

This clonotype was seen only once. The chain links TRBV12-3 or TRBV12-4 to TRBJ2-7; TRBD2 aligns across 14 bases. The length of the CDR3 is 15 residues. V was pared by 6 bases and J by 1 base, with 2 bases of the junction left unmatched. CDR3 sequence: CASSGTSGGSYEQYF. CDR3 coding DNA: TGTGCCAGCAGCGGGACTAGCGGGGGTTCCTACGAGCAGTACTTC.

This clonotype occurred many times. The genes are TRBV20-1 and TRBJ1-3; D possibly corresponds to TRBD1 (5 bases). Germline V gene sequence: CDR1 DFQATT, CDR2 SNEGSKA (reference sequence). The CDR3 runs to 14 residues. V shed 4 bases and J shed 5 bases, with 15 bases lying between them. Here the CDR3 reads CSATLGDGRNTIYF. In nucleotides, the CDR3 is TGCAGTGCTACTTTAGGGGATGGCAGAAACACCATATATTTT.

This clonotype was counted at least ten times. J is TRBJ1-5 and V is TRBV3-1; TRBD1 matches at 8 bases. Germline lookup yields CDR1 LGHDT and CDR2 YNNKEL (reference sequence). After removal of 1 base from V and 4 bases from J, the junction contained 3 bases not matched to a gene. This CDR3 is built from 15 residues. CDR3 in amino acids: CASSQGTGGNQPQHF. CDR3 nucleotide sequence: TGTGCCAGCAGCCAAGGAACAGGGGGGAATCAGCCCCAGCATTTT.